One sample yielded the 28 T cell receptor beta chains listed below, sequenced in a study of shared clonotypes between healthy human individuals. Data came from immunoSEQ multiplex PCR; TCRdb stores just in-frame clones and leaves some out. Of 640,000 or so clones detected, approximately 75% appear once; the ten largest clones hold 1.8%. Material: memory CD4+ T cells sorted from blood. The sample's subset: CD45RA-negative fraction. The receptors originated from a woman in her 30s in good health.

This rearrangement joins TRBV19 to TRBJ2-5; 7 bases are shared with TRBD1. CDR1 is LNHDA and CDR2 is SQIVND in the germline V gene (reference sequence). CDR3 length: 14 residues. V gave up 4 bases and J gave up 5 bases; unmatched junction bases: 7. The CDR3 here is CASSTRQGPETQYF. The CDR3, as DNA: TGTGCCAGTAGTACTAGACAGGGCCCGGAGACCCAGTACTTC.

This chain connects TRBV6-1 to TRBJ2-7, with no clear D. This CDR3 region has 15 residues. Germline V gene sequence: CDR1 MNHNS, CDR2 SASEGT. V was clipped by 10 bases and J by 2 bases, with 21 bases between them. The CDR3 coding sequence is TGTGCCACCAAAAAATCCCGCGACTCAACCTACGAGCAGTACTTC. It translates to CATKKSRDSTYEQYF.

The chain employs TRBV19 and TRBJ2-5, with D maybe TRBD1 (6 bases). The J call is uncertain, as TRBJ2-7 better fits the DNA end. The CDR3 runs 13 residues. Germline CDR1 and CDR2: LNHDA and SQIVND (reference sequence). The CDR3 DNA reads TGTGCCAGTAGTGCACCGGGACATTACGAGCAGTACTTC. It translates to CASSAPGHYEQYF.

The chain employs TRBV2 and TRBJ1-4; unclear D gene. Per germline, CDR1 SNHLY and CDR2 FYNNEI. CDR3 length: 13 residues. Trimming removed 7 bases from V and 8 bases from J, with 14 bases in between. The CDR3 loop is CASTREGREKLFF. The CDR3 DNA reads TGTGCCAGCACCCGGGAGGGAAGGGAAAAACTGTTTTTT.

The chain uses TRBV5-5 and TRBJ1-1; D is ambiguous. Trimming took 4 bases from V and 3 from J, leaving 10 bases between them. Germline CDR1 reads SGHKS; CDR2 reads YYEKEE (reference sequence). The CDR3 runs 13 residues. CDR3 region: CASSARSDTEAFF. The CDR3 DNA reads as TGTGCCAGCAGCGCCCGGAGCGACACTGAAGCTTTCTTT.

V gene TRBV6-4 combines with J gene TRBJ2-3, with 10 bases aligning to TRBD2. J was trimmed by 2 bases and V by 5 bases; bases with no gene match: 7. The length of the CDR3 is 16 residues. Germline V gene sequence: CDR1 MRHNA, CDR2 SNTAGT. The CDR3, as DNA: TGTGCCAGCAGTACGCTAGCGGGGGTACCCACAGATACGCAGTATTTT. Protein product: CASSTLAGVPTDTQYF.

This clone turned up a few times. The chain links TRBV28 to TRBJ1-5; D ambiguous. V gave up 7 bases and J gave up 4 bases, with 14 bases separating them. Germline V gene data show CDR1 as MDHEN and CDR2 as SYDVKM. The CDR3 is made up of 14 amino acids. This chain's CDR3 is CASIRQGGNQPQHF. The DNA for the CDR3 is TGTGCCAGCATCAGACAAGGAGGAAATCAGCCCCAGCATTTT.

As DNA, the CDR3 is TGTGCCAGCAGCCTAGCGGGGTTTAACACCGGGGAGCTGTTTTTT. It is translated as CASSLAGFNTGELFF. The rearrangement joins TRBV5-5 to TRBJ2-2, with 9 bases aligning to TRBD2. Germline V gives CDR1 SGHKS, CDR2 YYEKEE (reference sequence). The CDR3 runs to 15 residues. The J segment lost 2 bases and the V segment lost 4 bases, leaving 3 bases of the junction unmatched.

Comment on this clone: A much larger clone is a single base away; this may be a read error. The CDR3 DNA sequence: TGTGCCAGCAGCCCAGGGGACTATGGCTACACCTTC. This gives the protein CASSPGDYGYTF. The chain is built from TRBV5-6 and TRBJ1-2; TRBD1 might be the D (6 bases). V shed 4 bases and J shed 3 bases, with 7 bases lying between them. The CDR3 contains 12 residues. In germline, CDR1 is SGHDT, CDR2 YYEEEE. The entire variable domain, with the rest obtained from reference TRBV5-6 and TRBJ1-2, is as follows: DAGVTQSPTHLIKTRGQQVTLRCSPKSGHDTVSWYQQALGQGPQFIFQYYEEEERQRGNFPDRFSGHQFPNYSSELNVNALLLGDSALYLCASSPGDYGYTFGSGTRLTVV.

The V and J genes are TRBV5-1 and TRBJ2-2, with 8 bases matching TRBD1. The CDR3 has 16 residues. V lost 4 bases, J lost 3 bases, and 8 bases stayed unmatched. Germline values: CDR1 SGHRS, CDR2 YFSETQ. CDR3 residues: CASSIGQGWYTGELFF. Written as DNA, the CDR3 is TGCGCCAGCAGCATCGGACAGGGTTGGTACACCGGGGAGCTGTTTTTT. Looking up the rest from reference TRBV5-1 and TRBJ2-2 gives the full variable domain: KAGVTQTPRYLIKTRGQQVTLSCSPISGHRSVSWYQQTPGQGLQFLFEYFSETQRNKGNFPGRFSGRQFSNSRSEMNVSTLELGDSALYLCASSIGQGWYTGELFFGEGSRLTVL.

The V and J genes are TRBV2 and TRBJ2-7; 10 positions match TRBD2. The CDR3 is made up of 14 amino acids. Germline V lookup: CDR1 SNHLY, CDR2 FYNNEI. J was trimmed by 0 bases and V by 8 bases; bases with no gene match: 4. The CDR3 is CASQTSGRSYEQYF. In DNA form, the CDR3 reads TGTGCCAGCCAGACTAGCGGGCGCTCCTACGAGCAGTACTTC.

This clone was detected a few times. This chain connects TRBV12-5 to TRBJ2-7, with 13 bases that match TRBD2. The CDR3 contains 17 residues. The germline V gene encodes CDR1 LGHNT and CDR2 FRNRAP. Trimming cost V 1 base and J 6 bases; bases outside gene matches: 9. CDR3 nucleotide sequence: TGTGCTAGTGGTTTGGGGACGGGGGGACTAGCGGGAATCGAGCAGTACTTC. It yields the protein CASGLGTGGLAGIEQYF. The whole variable domain, remainder taken from reference TRBV12-5 and TRBJ2-7, is DARVTQTPRHKVTEMGQEVTMRCQPILGHNTVFWYRQTMMQGLELLAYFRNRAPLDDSGMPKDRFSAEMPDATLATLKIQPSEPRDSAVYFCASGLGTGGLAGIEQYFGPGTRLTVT.

This clone was counted between two and nine times. The chain is built from TRBV10-2 and TRBJ1-2, with D tentatively TRBD1 (5 bases). The germline V gene has CDR1 WSHSY and CDR2 SAAADI. CDR3 size: 15 residues. Trimming shortened V by 3 bases and J by 0 bases, and 11 bases separated the two germline ends. CDR3 in DNA: TGCGCCAGCAGTGATTCCCGGACAACTAACTATGGCTACACCTTC. Protein: CASSDSRTTNYGYTF.

The gene calls are TRBV7-9 and TRBJ2-7, with 10 bases lining up with TRBD2. V was pared by 5 bases and J by 5 bases, with 15 bases of the junction left unmatched. Germline-derived CDR1 and CDR2 are SEHNR and FQNEAQ (reference sequence). This CDR3 spans 17 amino acids. The CDR3 here is CASSPTWTSGLMDEQYF. In DNA, the CDR3 is TGTGCCAGCAGCCCAACCTGGACTAGCGGTTTGATGGACGAGCAGTACTTC.

This clone occurred a few times. V usage is TRBV6-1 and J usage is TRBJ2-2, with TRBD1 as a possible D gene (6 bases). V was shortened by 6 bases and J by 4 bases, with 15 bases between the two germline ends. Germline V CDR1 and CDR2: MNHNS, SASEGT. The CDR3 loop spans 15 amino acids. In nucleotides, the CDR3 is TGTGCCAGCAGACCGGGACACTCCCCCACCGGGGAGCTGTTTTTT. Translating gives CASRPGHSPTGELFF.

This chain uses TRBV7-2 with TRBJ1-2; no clear D gene. The CDR3 is 14 residues long. V was clipped by 5 bases and J by 5 bases, with 15 bases between them. The V gene's germline CDR1 is SGHTA and CDR2 FQGNSA. CDR3 in amino acids: CASSPLSTVYGYTF. CDR3 DNA sequence: TGTGCCAGCAGCCCCCTCAGCACGGTATATGGCTACACCTTC.

This sequence joins TRBV7-2 and TRBJ2-7; D remains ambiguous. Germline V gene sequence: CDR1 SGHTA, CDR2 FQGNSA. The V end lost 5 bases, the J end lost 3 bases, and 14 bases lay between the germline ends. This CDR3 spans 14 amino acids. The CDR3 here is CASSTYLRIYEQYF. In nucleotides, the CDR3 is TGTGCCAGCAGCACGTATCTGAGGATCTACGAGCAGTACTTC.

This clone was counted once. J is TRBJ2-2 and V is TRBV11-2; D gene unclear. Germline V gives CDR1 SGHAT, CDR2 FQNNGV. This CDR3 spans 16 amino acids. Trimming took off 4 bases at V and 0 bases at J, with 12 bases between the two ends. The CDR3 DNA reads as TGTGCCAGCAGCTATACGGGTCGGCCGAACACCGGGGAGCTGTTTTTT. Its translation is CASSYTGRPNTGELFF.

J is TRBJ2-1 and V is TRBV2; 7 bases fit TRBD2. Unmatched junction bases numbered 11, after V lost 5 bases and J lost 7 bases. The CDR3 has 15 residues. Per germline, CDR1 SNHLY and CDR2 FYNNEI. The CDR3 loop is CASSQDWVGGNEQFF. CDR3 bases: TGTGCCAGCAGTCAGGACTGGGTGGGAGGGAATGAGCAGTTCTTC.

The chain joins TRBV7-9 to TRBJ1-2; D ambiguous. Trimming left V 1 base short and J 8 bases short, with 8 bases between. This CDR3 comprises 12 residues. CDR1 SEHNR and CDR2 FQNEAQ come from the germline V gene (reference sequence). Here the CDR3 DNA reads TGTGCCAGCAGCTTAGGCTCTTCGGGCTACACCTTC. It yields the protein CASSLGSSGYTF.

This chain uses TRBV30 with TRBJ1-5; D gene uncertain. CDR1 is GTSNPN, CDR2 SVGIG, per germline (reference sequence). Trimming pared 0 bases from V and 4 bases from J, leaving 10 bases between. CDR3 length: 14 amino acids. The CDR3 DNA reads TGTGCCTGGAGTGTAGGCAGCCCAAATCAGCCCCAGCATTTT. Translating it yields CAWSVGSPNQPQHF.

The chain recombines TRBV19 with TRBJ2-1; 7 nucleotides agree with TRBD1. The CDR3 sequence is 16 residues long. The germline V gene has CDR1 LNHDA and CDR2 SQIVND (reference sequence). The V and J ends lost 5 bases and 4 bases, in that order; junction bases with no gene match: 11. The CDR3 loop is CASSSDRAASYNEQFF. CDR3 DNA: TGTGCCAGTAGTTCAGACAGGGCTGCTTCGTACAATGAGCAGTTCTTC.

This chain connects TRBV6-6 to TRBJ2-7; the D call may be TRBD1 or TRBD2 (5 bases each). The CDR3 has 16 amino acids. Germline CDR1 is MNHNY and CDR2 is SVGAGI (reference sequence). Trimming left V 4 bases short and J 1 base short, with 17 bases between. CDR3 nucleotide sequence: TGTGCCAGCAGTTCCAGAAGCCGGGACGGGTCCTACGAGCAGTACTTC. This encodes CASSSRSRDGSYEQYF.

Points on this clone: The same CDR3 arises from other DNA sequences in this sample as well. The rearrangement links TRBV30 to TRBJ1-5, with 7 bases fitting TRBD1. Germline V gives CDR1 GTSNPN, CDR2 SVGIG (reference sequence). CDR3 length: 14 amino acids. V shed 2 bases and J 2 bases; nucleotides not matched to a gene: 3. The CDR3: CAWSFTGGNQPQHF. CDR3 coding DNA: TGTGCCTGGAGTTTTACAGGGGGCAATCAGCCCCAGCATTTT.

This CDR3 reads CASRIGGFTDTQYF. DNA for the CDR3: TGTGCCAGCAGAATCGGAGGCTTCACAGATACGCAGTATTTT. V usage is TRBV28 and J usage is TRBJ2-3; TRBD2 might be the D (5 bases). V was pared by 6 bases and J by 2 bases, with 12 bases between. Per the germline V gene, CDR1 is MDHEN and CDR2 is SYDVKM. The CDR3 has 14 residues.

The genes are TRBV14 and TRBJ2-3; possible D gene TRBD2, 6 bases. V lost 0 bases to trimming and J lost 0 bases, with 13 bases between them. Germline values: CDR1 SGHDN, CDR2 FVKESK. The CDR3 extends over 17 amino acids. The CDR3 nucleotides are TGTGCCAGCAGCCAAGATGGGGTAGCGGTGAGCACAGATACGCAGTATTTT. It encodes CASSQDGVAVSTDTQYF.

The chain is built from TRBV28 and TRBJ2-4; 13 bases line up with TRBD2. Germline lookup yields CDR1 MDHEN and CDR2 SYDVKM. Trimming took 5 bases from V and 5 from J; bases not matched to a gene: 9. The length of the CDR3 is 17 residues. The CDR3 DNA sequence: TGTGCCAGCAGTCCGACTAGCGGGAGGCACTTAGAAAACATTCAGTACTTC. Amino acid sequence: CASSPTSGRHLENIQYF.

The DNA of the CDR3 is TGCAGCGTCCACAGGGGGAACTATGGCTACACCTTC. The encoded protein is CSVHRGNYGYTF. The J gene is TRBJ1-2, the V gene TRBV29-1; TRBD1 matches 8 bases. The CDR3 consists of 12 residues. V trimming: 6 bases; J trimming: 2 bases; junction bases outside the gene matches: 2. Per the germline V gene, CDR1 is SQVTM and CDR2 is ANQGSEA.